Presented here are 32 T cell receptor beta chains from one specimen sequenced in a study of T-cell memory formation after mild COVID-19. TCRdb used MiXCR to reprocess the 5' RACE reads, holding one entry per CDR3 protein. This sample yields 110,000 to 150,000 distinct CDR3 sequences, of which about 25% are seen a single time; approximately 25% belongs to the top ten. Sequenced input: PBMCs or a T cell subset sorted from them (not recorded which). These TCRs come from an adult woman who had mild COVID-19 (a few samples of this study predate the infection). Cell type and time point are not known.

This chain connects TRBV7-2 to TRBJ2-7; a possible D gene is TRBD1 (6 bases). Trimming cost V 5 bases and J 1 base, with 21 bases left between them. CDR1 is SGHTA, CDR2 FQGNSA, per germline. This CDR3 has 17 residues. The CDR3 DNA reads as TGTGCCAGCAGCAAACTCGGACAGTTTATGTGGTCCTACGAGCAGTACTTC. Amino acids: CASSKLGQFMWSYEQYF.

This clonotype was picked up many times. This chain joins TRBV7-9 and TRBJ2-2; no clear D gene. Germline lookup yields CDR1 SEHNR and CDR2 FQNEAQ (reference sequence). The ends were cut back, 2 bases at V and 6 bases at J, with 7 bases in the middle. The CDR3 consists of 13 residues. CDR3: CASSLWSPGELFF. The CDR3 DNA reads TGTGCCAGCAGCTTATGGTCTCCCGGGGAGCTGTTTTTT.

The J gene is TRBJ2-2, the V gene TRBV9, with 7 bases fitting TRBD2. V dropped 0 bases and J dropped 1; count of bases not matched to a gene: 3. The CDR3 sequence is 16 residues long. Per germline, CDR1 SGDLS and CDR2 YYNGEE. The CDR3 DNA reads TGTGCCAGCAGCGTAGGAGGCGGGGGGAACACCGGGGAGCTGTTTTTT. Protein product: CASSVGGGGNTGELFF.

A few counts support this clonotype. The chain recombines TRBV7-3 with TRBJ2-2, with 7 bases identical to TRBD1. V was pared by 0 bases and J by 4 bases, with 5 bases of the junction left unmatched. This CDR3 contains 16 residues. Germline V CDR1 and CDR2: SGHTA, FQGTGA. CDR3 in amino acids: CASSLTSTGSTGELFF. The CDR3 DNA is TGTGCCAGCAGCTTAACGTCGACAGGGTCCACCGGGGAGCTGTTTTTT.

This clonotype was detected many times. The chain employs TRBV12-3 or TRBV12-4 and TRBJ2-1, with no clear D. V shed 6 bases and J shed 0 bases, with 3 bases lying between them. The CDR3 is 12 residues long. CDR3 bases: TGTGCCAGCAGCGACTCCTACAATGAGCAGTTCTTC. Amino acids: CASSDSYNEQFF.

CDR3: CASSPSRDIFNGYTF. The CDR3 DNA is TGCGCCAGCAGTCCCTCCCGGGACATATTCAATGGCTACACCTTC. J is TRBJ1-2 and V is TRBV23-1, with D tentatively TRBD1 (6 bases). TRBV23-1 is an open reading frame, and its role is uncertain. This CDR3 has 15 residues. With 4 bases removed from V and 6 bases from J, the gap between germline ends came to 18 bases.

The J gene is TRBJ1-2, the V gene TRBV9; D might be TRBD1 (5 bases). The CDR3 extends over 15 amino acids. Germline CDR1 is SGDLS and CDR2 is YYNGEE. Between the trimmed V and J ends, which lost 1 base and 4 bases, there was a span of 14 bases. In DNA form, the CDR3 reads TGTGCCAGCAGCGTATTAGAGGCAGGGAGCTATGGCTACACCTTC. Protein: CASSVLEAGSYGYTF.

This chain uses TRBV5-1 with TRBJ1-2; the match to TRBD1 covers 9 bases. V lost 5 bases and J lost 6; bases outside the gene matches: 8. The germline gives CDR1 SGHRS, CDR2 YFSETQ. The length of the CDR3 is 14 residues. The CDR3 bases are TGCGCCAGCAGTCTCGGACAGGGGAGGGATGGCTACACCTTC. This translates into CASSLGQGRDGYTF.

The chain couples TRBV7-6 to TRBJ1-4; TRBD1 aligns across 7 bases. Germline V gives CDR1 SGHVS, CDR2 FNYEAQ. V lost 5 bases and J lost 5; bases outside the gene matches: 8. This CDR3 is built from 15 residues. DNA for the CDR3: TGTGCCAGCAGCCGCACGACGGGACAGAATGAAAAACTGTTTTTT. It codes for CASSRTTGQNEKLFF.

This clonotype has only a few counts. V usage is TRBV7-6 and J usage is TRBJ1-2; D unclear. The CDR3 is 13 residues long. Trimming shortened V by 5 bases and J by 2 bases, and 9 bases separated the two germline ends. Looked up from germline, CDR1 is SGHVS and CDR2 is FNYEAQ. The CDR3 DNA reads TGTGCCAGCAGCCCGACGGTAAACTATGGCTACACCTTC. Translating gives CASSPTVNYGYTF.

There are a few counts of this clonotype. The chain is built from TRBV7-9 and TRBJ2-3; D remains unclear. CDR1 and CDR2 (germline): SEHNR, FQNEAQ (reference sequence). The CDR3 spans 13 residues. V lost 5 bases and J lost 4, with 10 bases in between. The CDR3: CASSPPAADTQYF. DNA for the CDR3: TGTGCCAGCAGCCCTCCCGCGGCAGATACGCAGTATTTT.

The CDR3 bases are TGTGCCAGCAGCCAAAATAGTGCTATAACGGTGAACACTGAAGCTTTCTTT. Translating it yields CASSQNSAITVNTEAFF. The V call is TRBV4-2, the J call TRBJ1-1; D is unresolved. The germline V and J ends were trimmed by 2 bases and 0 bases, with 16 bases remaining between them. The CDR3 length is 17 residues. The V gene's germline CDR1 is LGHNA and CDR2 YNFKEQ.

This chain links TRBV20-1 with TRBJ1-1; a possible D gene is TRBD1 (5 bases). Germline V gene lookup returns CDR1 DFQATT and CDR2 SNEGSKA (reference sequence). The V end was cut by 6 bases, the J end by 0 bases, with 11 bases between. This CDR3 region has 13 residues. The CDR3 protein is CSAPDTLNTEAFF. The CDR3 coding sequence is TGCAGTGCCCCGGACACCCTGAACACTGAAGCTTTCTTT.

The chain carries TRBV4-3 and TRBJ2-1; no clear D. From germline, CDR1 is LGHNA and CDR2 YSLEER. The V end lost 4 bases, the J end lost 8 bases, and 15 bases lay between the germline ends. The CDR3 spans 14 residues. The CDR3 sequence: CASSPSLSLDEQFF. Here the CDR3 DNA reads TGCGCCAGCAGCCCCTCGCTGAGTCTTGATGAGCAGTTCTTC.

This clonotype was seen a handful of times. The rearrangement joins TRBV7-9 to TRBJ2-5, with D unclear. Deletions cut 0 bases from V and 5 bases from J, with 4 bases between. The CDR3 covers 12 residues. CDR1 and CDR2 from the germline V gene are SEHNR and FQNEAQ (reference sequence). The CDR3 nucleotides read TGTGCCAGCAGCTTAGCGTCGGAGACCCAGTACTTC. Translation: CASSLASETQYF.

CDR3 coding DNA: TGCAGTGCTAGTGACCGGGACAGGGGCTGGGTCGGCAATCAGCCCCAGCATTTT. Translation: CSASDRDRGWVGNQPQHF. V usage is TRBV20-1 and J usage is TRBJ1-5; TRBD1 matches at 10 bases. The germline CDR1 and CDR2 sequences are DFQATT and SNEGSKA (reference sequence). The CDR3 length is 18 residues. V lost 3 bases to trimming and J lost 2 bases; unmatched junction nucleotides: 13.

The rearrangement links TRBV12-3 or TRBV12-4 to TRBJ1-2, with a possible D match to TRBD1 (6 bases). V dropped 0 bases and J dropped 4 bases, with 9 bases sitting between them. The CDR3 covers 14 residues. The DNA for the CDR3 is TGTGCCAGCAGTTTAGCCTTACAGGGCTATGGCTACACCTTC. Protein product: CASSLALQGYGYTF.

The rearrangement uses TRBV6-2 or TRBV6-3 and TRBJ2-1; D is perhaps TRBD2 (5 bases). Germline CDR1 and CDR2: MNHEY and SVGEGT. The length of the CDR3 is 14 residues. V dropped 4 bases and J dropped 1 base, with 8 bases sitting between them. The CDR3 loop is CASSSAESYNEQFF. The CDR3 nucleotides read TGTGCCAGCAGTTCAGCGGAATCCTACAATGAGCAGTTCTTC.

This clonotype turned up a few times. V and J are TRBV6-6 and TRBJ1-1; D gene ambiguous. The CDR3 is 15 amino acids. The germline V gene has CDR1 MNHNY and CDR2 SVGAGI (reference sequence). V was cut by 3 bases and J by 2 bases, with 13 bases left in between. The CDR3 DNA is TGTGCCAGCAGTTATATGGCAAGGAACAACACTGAAGCTTTCTTT. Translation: CASSYMARNNTEAFF.

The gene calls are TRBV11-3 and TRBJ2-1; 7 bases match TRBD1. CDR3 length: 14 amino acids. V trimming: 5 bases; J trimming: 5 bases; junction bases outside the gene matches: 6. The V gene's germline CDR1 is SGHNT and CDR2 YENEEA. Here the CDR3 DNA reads TGTGCCAGCAGCGACAGGGAATCCCACAATGAGCAGTTCTTC. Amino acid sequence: CASSDRESHNEQFF.

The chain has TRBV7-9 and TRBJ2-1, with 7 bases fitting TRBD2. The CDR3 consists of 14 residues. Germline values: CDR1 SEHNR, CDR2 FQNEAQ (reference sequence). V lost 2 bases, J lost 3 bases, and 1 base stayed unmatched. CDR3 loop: CASSLTSVYNEQFF. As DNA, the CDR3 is TGTGCCAGCAGCTTAACTAGCGTCTACAATGAGCAGTTCTTC.

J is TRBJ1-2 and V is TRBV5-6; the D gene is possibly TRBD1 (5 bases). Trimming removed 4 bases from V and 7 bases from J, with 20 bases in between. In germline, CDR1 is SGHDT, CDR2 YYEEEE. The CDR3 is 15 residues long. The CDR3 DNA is TGTGCCAGCAGCCCCGATGGGGACCGGGGATTTGGCTACACCTTC. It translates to CASSPDGDRGFGYTF.

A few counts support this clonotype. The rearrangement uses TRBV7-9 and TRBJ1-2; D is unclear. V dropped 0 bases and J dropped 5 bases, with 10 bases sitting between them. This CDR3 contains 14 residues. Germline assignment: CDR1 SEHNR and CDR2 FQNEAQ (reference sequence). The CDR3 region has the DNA TGTGCCAGCAGCTTAGCGGCAGAGCTGTATGGCTACACCTTC. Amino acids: CASSLAAELYGYTF. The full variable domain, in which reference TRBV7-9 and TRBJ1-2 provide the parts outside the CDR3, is DTGVSQNPRHKITKRGQNVTFRCDPISEHNRLYWYRQTLGQGPEFLTYFQNEAQLEKSRLLSDRFSAERPKGSFSTLEIQRTEQGDSAMYLCASSLAAELYGYTFGSGTRLTVV.

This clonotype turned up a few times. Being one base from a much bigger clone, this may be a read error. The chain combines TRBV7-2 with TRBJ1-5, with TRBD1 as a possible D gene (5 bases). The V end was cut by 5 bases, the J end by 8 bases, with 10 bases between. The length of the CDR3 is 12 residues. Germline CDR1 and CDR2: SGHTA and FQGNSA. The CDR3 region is CASSVPGEPQHF. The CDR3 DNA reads TGTGCCAGCAGCGTACCGGGGGAGCCCCAGCATTTT.

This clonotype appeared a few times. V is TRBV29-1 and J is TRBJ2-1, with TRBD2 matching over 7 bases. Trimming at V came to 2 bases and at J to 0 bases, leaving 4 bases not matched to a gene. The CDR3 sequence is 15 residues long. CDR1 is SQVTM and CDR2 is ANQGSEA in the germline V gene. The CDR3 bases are TGCAGCGTTGAATTCCCGGGAGGCTCCTACAATGAGCAGTTCTTC. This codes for CSVEFPGGSYNEQFF.

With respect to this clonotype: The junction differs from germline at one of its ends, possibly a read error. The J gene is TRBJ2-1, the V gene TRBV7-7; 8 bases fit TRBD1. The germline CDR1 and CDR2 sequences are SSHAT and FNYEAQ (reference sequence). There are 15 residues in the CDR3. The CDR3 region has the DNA TGTGCTAGCAGCTCAGGACAGGGACCGTACAATGAGCAGTTCTTC. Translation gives CASSSGQGPYNEQFF.

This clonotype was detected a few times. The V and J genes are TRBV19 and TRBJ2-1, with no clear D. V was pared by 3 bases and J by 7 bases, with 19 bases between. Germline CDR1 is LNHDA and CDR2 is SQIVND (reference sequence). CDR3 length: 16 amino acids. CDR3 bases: TGTGCCAGTAGTATGCCCGGCCCAACTTGGGTAAATGAGCAGTTCTTC. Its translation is CASSMPGPTWVNEQFF.

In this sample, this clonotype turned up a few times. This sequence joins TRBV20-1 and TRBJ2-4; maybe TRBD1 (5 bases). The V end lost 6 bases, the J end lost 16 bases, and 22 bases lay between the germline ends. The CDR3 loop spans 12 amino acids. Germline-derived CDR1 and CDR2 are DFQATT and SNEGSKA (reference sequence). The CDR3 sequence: CSARLQGPGVYF. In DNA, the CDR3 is TGCAGTGCGCGCCTTCAGGGTCCCGGAGTCTACTTC.

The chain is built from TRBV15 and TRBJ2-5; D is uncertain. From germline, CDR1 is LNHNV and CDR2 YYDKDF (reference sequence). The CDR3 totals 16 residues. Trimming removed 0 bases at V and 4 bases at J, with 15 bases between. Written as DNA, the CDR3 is TGTGCCACCAGCAGAGATCGGGCGCTGCCCTCAGAGACCCAGTACTTC. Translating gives CATSRDRALPSETQYF.

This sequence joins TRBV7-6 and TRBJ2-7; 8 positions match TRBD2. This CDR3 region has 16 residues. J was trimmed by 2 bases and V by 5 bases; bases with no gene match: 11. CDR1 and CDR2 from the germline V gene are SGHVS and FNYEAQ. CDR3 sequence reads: CASSPLELAAAYEQYF. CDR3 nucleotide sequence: TGTGCCAGCAGCCCTCTCGAACTAGCGGCTGCCTACGAGCAGTACTTC.

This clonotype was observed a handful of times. The CDR3 DNA reads as TGTGCCACCCCCGAGAAGGGGGAGCTGTTTTTT. Amino acids: CATPEKGELFF. V and J are TRBV5-5 and TRBJ2-2; the D is unclear. This CDR3 comprises 11 residues. Trimming stripped 9 bases from V and 8 bases from J, with 11 bases between. Germline assignment: CDR1 SGHKS and CDR2 YYEKEE (reference sequence).

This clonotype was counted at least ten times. This chain's CDR3 is CATSRASAGRVSNQPQHF. The CDR3 coding sequence is TGTGCCACCAGCAGAGCCTCGGCGGGAAGAGTAAGCAATCAGCCCCAGCATTTT. This chain joins TRBV15 and TRBJ1-5; D unresolved. The CDR3 spans 18 residues. The germline V and J ends were trimmed by 1 base and 1 base, with 17 bases remaining between them. Germline lookup yields CDR1 LNHNV and CDR2 YYDKDF (reference sequence).